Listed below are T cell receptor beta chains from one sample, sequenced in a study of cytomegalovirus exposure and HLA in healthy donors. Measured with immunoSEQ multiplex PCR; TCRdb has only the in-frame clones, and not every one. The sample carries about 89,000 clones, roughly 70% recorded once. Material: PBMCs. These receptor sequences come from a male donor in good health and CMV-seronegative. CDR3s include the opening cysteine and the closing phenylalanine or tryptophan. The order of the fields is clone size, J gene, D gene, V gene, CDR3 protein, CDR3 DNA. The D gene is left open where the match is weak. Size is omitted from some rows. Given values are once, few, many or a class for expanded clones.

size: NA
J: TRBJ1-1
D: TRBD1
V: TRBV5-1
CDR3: CASSFRIFGRGLTEAFF
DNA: TGCGCCAGCAGCTTTAGAATTTTTGGCAGGGGGCTAACTGAAGCTTTCTTT

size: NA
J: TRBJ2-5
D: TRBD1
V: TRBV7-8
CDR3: CASSLGTGGLETQYF
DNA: TGTGCCAGCAGCTTGGGGACAGGGGGTCTGGAGACCCAGTACTTC

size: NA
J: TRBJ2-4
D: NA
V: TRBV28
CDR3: CASSPRTGTTKNIQYF
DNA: TGTGCCAGCAGCCCAAGGACAGGGACTACCAAAAACATTCAGTACTTC

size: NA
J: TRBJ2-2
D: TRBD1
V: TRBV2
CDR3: CASSQGVTGELFF
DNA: TGTGCCAGCAGCCAGGGGGTCACCGGGGAGCTGTTTTTT

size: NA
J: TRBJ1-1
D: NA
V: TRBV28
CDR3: CASSQDFSNTEAFF
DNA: TGTGCCAGCAGCCAGGACTTTAGTAACACTGAAGCTTTCTTT

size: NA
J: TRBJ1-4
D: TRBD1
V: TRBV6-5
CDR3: CASSYSTGGDGEKLFF
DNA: TGTGCCAGCAGTTACTCTACAGGGGGCGACGGTGAAAAACTGTTTTTT

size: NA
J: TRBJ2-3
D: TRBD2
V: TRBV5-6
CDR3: CASSRTSGRVFRDTQYF
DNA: TGTGCCAGCAGCCGGACTAGCGGGAGGGTTTTTCGAGATACGCAGTATTTT

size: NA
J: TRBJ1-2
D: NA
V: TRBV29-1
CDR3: CSVEGAPDYGYTF
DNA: TGCAGCGTTGAGGGGGCGCCGGACTATGGCTACACCTTC

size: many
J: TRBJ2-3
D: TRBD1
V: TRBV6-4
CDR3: CASAVGTGGTDTQYF
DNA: TGTGCCAGCGCGGTTGGGACAGGGGGCACAGATACGCAGTATTTT

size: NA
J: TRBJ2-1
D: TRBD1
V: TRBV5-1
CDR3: CASSDQGQTSSYNEQFF
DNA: TGCGCCAGCAGCGATCAGGGACAGACGAGCTCCTACAATGAGCAGTTCTTC

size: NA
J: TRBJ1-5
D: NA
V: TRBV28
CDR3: CASSLQVSNQPQHF
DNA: TGTGCCAGCAGTTTACAGGTCAGCAATCAGCCCCAGCATTTT

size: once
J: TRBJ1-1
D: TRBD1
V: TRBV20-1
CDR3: CSAGQLGAFF
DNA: TGCAGTGCGGGACAGCTTGGGGCTTTCTTT

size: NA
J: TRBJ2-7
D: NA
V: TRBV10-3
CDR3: CAISHPRVRFKQYF
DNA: TGTGCCATCAGTCACCCCCGTGTACGGTTCAAGCAGTACTTC

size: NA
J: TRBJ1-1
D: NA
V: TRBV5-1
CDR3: CASSLGHLNTEAFF
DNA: TGCGCCAGCAGCTTGGGACATCTGAACACTGAAGCTTTCTTT

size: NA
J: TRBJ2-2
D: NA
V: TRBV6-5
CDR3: CASRRFNTGELFF
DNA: TGTGCCAGCAGACGGTTTAACACCGGGGAGCTGTTTTTT

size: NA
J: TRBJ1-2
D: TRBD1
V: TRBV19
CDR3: CASSERTGNNYGYTF
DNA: TGTGCCAGTAGTGAGAGGACAGGGAACAACTATGGCTACACCTTC

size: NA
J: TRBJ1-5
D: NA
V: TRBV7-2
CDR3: CASSHELYSNQPQHF
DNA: TGTGCCAGCAGCCACGAACTATATAGCAATCAGCCCCAGCATTTT

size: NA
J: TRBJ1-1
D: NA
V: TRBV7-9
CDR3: CASSLGQLNTEAFF
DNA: TGTGCCAGCAGCTTAGGACAGTTGAACACTGAAGCTTTCTTT

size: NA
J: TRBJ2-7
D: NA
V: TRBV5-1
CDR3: CASSSSYEQYF
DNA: TGCGCCAGCAGTAGCTCCTACGAGCAGTACTTC

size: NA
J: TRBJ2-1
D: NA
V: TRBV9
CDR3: CASSLSGHNEQFF
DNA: TGTGCCAGCAGCCTCAGTGGTCACAATGAGCAGTTCTTC

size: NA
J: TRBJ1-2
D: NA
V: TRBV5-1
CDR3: CASSPLPGSYGYTF
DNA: TGCGCCAGCAGCCCCTTGCCGGGGAGCTATGGCTACACCTTC

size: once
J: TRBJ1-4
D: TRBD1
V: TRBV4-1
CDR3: CASSQDNRGAQNEKLFF
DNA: TGCGCCAGCAGCCAAGATAACAGGGGGGCACAAAATGAAAAACTGTTTTTT

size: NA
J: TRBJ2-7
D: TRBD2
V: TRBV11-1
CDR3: CASSPRRGGSYEQYF
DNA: TGTGCCAGCAGCCCCCGGCGGGGGGGTTCCTACGAGCAGTACTTC

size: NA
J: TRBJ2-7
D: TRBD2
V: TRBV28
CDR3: CASSLTRGAGGRGWQYF
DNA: TGTGCCAGCAGTTTGACCCGGGGGGCGGGCGGGAGGGGGTGGCAGTACTTC

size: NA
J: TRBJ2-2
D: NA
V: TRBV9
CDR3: CASSVFEGNTGELFF
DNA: TGTGCCAGCAGCGTATTTGAGGGTAACACCGGGGAGCTGTTTTTT

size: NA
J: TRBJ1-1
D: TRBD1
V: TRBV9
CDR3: CASSEGQGDTEAFF
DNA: TGTGCCAGCAGCGAGGGACAGGGTGACACTGAAGCTTTCTTT

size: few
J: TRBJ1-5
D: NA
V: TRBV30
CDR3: CAWSAGLTDQPQHF
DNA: TGTGCCTGGAGCGCGGGACTGACCGATCAGCCCCAGCATTTT

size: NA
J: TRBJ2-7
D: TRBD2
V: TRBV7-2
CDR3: CASSLTSGIPSYEQYF
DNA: TGTGCCAGCAGCTTAACTAGCGGGATTCCCTCCTACGAGCAGTACTTC

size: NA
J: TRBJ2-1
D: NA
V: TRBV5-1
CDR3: CASSLASANNEQFF
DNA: TGCGCCAGCAGCTTGGCTAGCGCTAACAATGAGCAGTTCTTC

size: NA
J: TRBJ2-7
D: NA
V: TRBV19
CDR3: CASSFGWTEGSEQYF
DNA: TGTGCCAGTAGCTTCGGTTGGACAGAAGGGTCCGAGCAGTACTTC

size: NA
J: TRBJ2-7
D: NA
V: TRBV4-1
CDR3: CASSQDYGGIGYEQYF
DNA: TGCGCCAGCAGCCAAGATTATGGCGGGATAGGCTACGAGCAGTACTTC

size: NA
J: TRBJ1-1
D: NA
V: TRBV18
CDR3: CASSPPRNTEAFF
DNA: TGTGCCAGCTCACCCCCCCGGAACACTGAAGCTTTCTTT

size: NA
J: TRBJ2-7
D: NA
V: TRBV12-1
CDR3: CASSHYRGPGSYEQYF
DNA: TGTGCCAGCAGCCACTACAGGGGGCCGGGCTCCTACGAGCAGTACTTC

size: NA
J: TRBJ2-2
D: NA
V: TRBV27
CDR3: CASSLGRTGELFF
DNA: TGTGCCAGCAGTTTAGGGAGGACCGGGGAGCTGTTTTTT

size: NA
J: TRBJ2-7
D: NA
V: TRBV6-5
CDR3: CASSRFGASYEQYF
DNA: TGTGCCAGCAGTCGATTTGGGGCCTCCTACGAGCAGTACTTC

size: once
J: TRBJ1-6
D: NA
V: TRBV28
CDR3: CASSPPRQAGISPLHF
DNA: TGTGCCAGCAGCCCTCCTCGACAGGCCGGGATTTCACCCCTCCACTTT

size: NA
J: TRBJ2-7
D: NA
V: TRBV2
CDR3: CASSPGPYEQYF
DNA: TGTGCCAGCTCCCCAGGGCCCTACGAGCAGTACTTC

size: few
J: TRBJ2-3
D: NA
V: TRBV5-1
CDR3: CASSLEGRELDTQYF
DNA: TGCGCCAGCAGCTTGGAGGGCCGGGAGTTAGATACGCAGTATTTT

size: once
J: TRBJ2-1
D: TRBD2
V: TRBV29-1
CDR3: CSVDLAGTDNEQFF
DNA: TGCAGCGTTGATCTAGCGGGAACAGACAATGAGCAGTTCTTC

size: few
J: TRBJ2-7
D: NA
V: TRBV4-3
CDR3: CASAVRDITPSGYF
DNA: TGCGCCAGCGCTGTCCGGGACATTACGCCGTCGGGGTACTTC

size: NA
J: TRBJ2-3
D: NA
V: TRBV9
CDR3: CASSVPTRGTTDTQYF
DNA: TGTGCCAGCAGCGTACCTACAAGGGGTACCACAGATACGCAGTATTTT

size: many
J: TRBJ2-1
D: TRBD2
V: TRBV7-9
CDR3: CASSSGLAGTEQFF
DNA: TGTGCCAGCAGCTCGGGACTAGCGGGAACTGAGCAGTTCTTC

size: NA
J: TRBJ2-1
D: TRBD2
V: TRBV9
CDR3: CASSGSGSSYNEQFF
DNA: TGTGCCAGCAGCGGAAGCGGGAGCTCCTACAATGAGCAGTTCTTC

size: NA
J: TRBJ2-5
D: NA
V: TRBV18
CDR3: CASSLDSTGETQYF
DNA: TGTGCCAGCTCCCTTGACTCGACCGGAGAGACCCAGTACTTC

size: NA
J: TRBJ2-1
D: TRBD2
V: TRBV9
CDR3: CASSPRTSGRAFF
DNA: TGTGCCAGCAGCCCTCGGACTAGCGGGAGGGCGTTCTTC

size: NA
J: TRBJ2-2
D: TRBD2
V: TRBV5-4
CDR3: CASSLSGTFTGELFF
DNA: TGTGCCAGCAGCTTGAGCGGGACTTTTACCGGGGAGCTGTTTTTT

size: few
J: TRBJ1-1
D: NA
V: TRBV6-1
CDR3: CASSGVNTEAFF
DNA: TGTGCCAGCAGTGGAGTTAACACTGAAGCTTTCTTT

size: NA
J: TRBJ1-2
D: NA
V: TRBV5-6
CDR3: CASSLSAGYGYPF
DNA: TGTGCCAGCAGCTTGTCGGCAGGGTATGGCTACCCCTTC